Listed here are 14 T cell receptor beta chains from one sample, sequenced in a study of cytomegalovirus exposure and HLA in healthy donors. Vbeta (60) and Jbeta (13) primers were used in the PCR. The table came from immunoSEQ multiplex PCR; TCRdb's copy has only in-frame clones and leaves some out. The sample has roughly 200,000 clones; 65% to 85% are singletons. The sample consisted of PBMCs. The source is a man in his 60s in good health and CMV-seronegative.

The CDR3 DNA follows: TGCGCCAGCAGCCAAGACAGTAGCAGGGGGAACGAGCAGTACTTC. Translation gives CASSQDSSRGNEQYF. J is TRBJ2-7 and V is TRBV4-3, with 7 bases identical to TRBD1. Germline assignment: CDR1 LGHNA and CDR2 YSLEER. The CDR3 sequence is 15 residues long. The junction had 7 bases not matched to a gene; V was cut back by 0 bases and J by 5 bases.

CDR3 nucleotides: TGTGCCAGCAGCGCCCTGGGCTCATCAATCTCCTACAATGAGCAGTTCTTC. This codes for CASSALGSSISYNEQFF. V usage is TRBV9 and J usage is TRBJ2-1, with D unresolved. The CDR3 loop spans 17 amino acids. Trimming cost V 3 bases and J 0 bases, with 16 bases left between them. CDR1 and CDR2 from the germline V gene are SGDLS and YYNGEE.

The chain has TRBV7-2 and TRBJ2-1; 7 nucleotides match TRBD1. The germline V gene encodes CDR1 SGHTA and CDR2 FQGNSA. Trimming cost V 5 bases and J 9 bases; bases outside gene matches: 13. This CDR3 has 15 amino acids. CDR3 protein: CASSATGAHRGEQFF. As DNA, the CDR3 is TGTGCCAGCAGCGCCACAGGGGCCCATAGAGGTGAGCAGTTCTTC.

The chain is built from TRBV29-1 and TRBJ2-5; TRBD1 agrees at 8 bases. Per the germline V gene, CDR1 is SQVTM and CDR2 is ANQGSEA. The CDR3 runs to 13 residues. J lost 0 bases, V lost 6 bases, and 3 bases had no gene match. The CDR3 spells CSVTGDDQETQYF. CDR3 sequence (DNA): TGCAGCGTGACAGGGGACGACCAAGAGACCCAGTACTTC.

The chain couples TRBV18 to TRBJ2-5; D gene ambiguous. The CDR3 is made up of 12 amino acids. V shed 0 bases and J shed 5 bases, with 4 bases lying between them. Per the germline V gene, CDR1 is KGHSH and CDR2 is LQKENI. The CDR3 nucleotides read TGTGCCAGCTCACCACCGAGGGAGACCCAGTACTTC. Amino acids: CASSPPRETQYF.

The V and J genes are TRBV23-1 and TRBJ1-3, with D unclear. TRBV23-1 is treated as an ORF (open reading frame) with a function not yet certain. The ends were cut back, 2 bases at V and 0 bases at J, with 20 bases in the middle. The CDR3 consists of 19 residues. CDR3 nucleotide sequence: TGCGCCAGCAGTCAAATACAAGGCGGACTCGGCCGCTCTGGAAACACCATATATTTT. Protein sequence: CASSQIQGGLGRSGNTIYF.

In its sample, this clone was seen a few times. Other DNA sequences within the sample encode an identical CDR3. The chain couples TRBV9 to TRBJ2-2, with 7 bases that match TRBD1. Trimming took 1 base from V and 7 from J; bases not matched to a gene: 1. This CDR3 region has 13 residues. Per germline, CDR1 SGDLS and CDR2 YYNGEE. The CDR3 region has the DNA TGTGCCAGCAGCGTAACAGGGGACGGGGAGCTGTTTTTT. It codes for CASSVTGDGELFF.

V gene TRBV6-6 combines with J gene TRBJ1-1; D is uncertain. The CDR3 contains 14 residues. V was pared by 6 bases and J by 2 bases, with 13 bases between. Germline loops: CDR1 MNHNY, CDR2 SVGAGI (reference sequence). The CDR3 sequence is CASSKEGRNTEAFF. CDR3 nucleotide sequence: TGTGCCAGCAGCAAGGAGGGCAGAAACACTGAAGCTTTCTTT.

The V gene is TRBV27, the J gene TRBJ1-5; no definite D call. The CDR3 is 18 residues long. Germline assignment: CDR1 MNHEY and CDR2 SMNVEV (reference sequence). Deletions cut 3 bases from V and 0 bases from J, with 18 bases between. CDR3 loop: CASSFSQAGGYSNQPQHF. The CDR3 DNA is TGTGCCAGCAGTTTCTCCCAGGCCGGCGGGTATAGCAATCAGCCCCAGCATTTT.

The rearrangement links TRBV28 to TRBJ2-7; 7 bases map to TRBD2. The V segment lost 6 bases and the J segment 7 bases; nucleotides outside the gene matches: 12. CDR1 and CDR2 (germline): MDHEN, SYDVKM. This CDR3 comprises 14 residues. CDR3 amino acids: CASRRGGETEEQYF. DNA for the CDR3: TGTGCCAGCAGGCGGGGAGGGGAGACTGAGGAGCAGTACTTC.

The V call is TRBV6-1, the J call TRBJ2-7; D ambiguous. From germline, CDR1 is MNHNS and CDR2 SASEGT. V lost 10 bases, J lost 2 bases, and 18 bases lay in between. The CDR3 is 14 residues long. CDR3 amino acids: CATSWSPGAYEQYF. CDR3 sequence (DNA): TGTGCCACCTCCTGGTCGCCCGGAGCCTACGAGCAGTACTTC.

This chain connects TRBV15 to TRBJ1-2; TRBD1 agrees at 10 bases. The trim removed 1 base at V and 4 bases at J, leaving 3 bases unmatched. The CDR3 sequence is 15 residues long. The germline CDR1 and CDR2 sequences are LNHNV and YYDKDF (reference sequence). The CDR3 DNA sequence: TGTGCCACCAGCAGAGCGACAGGGGGCAGCTATGGCTACACCTTC. Translation gives CATSRATGGSYGYTF.

The rearrangement links TRBV7-9 to TRBJ1-2; weak D call: TRBD1 (6 bases). The V gene lost 1 base and the J gene lost 5 bases, with 11 bases spanning the gap. The CDR3 totals 14 residues. Germline V gives CDR1 SEHNR, CDR2 FQNEAQ (reference sequence). CDR3 sequence (DNA): TGTGCCAGCAGCTTAGACCTCAGGGGTTATGGCTACACCTTC. Translation: CASSLDLRGYGYTF.

For this clone: Other DNA sequences of this sample code for an identical CDR3. The chain combines TRBV19 with TRBJ2-3; 7 nucleotides align to TRBD2. The junction had 1 base not matched to a gene; V was cut back by 4 bases and J by 0 bases. Germline CDR1 and CDR2: LNHDA and SQIVND (reference sequence). CDR3 size: 14 residues. CDR3 in amino acids: CASSTSGSTDTQYF. The CDR3 DNA sequence: TGTGCCAGTAGTACTAGCGGAAGCACAGATACGCAGTATTTT.